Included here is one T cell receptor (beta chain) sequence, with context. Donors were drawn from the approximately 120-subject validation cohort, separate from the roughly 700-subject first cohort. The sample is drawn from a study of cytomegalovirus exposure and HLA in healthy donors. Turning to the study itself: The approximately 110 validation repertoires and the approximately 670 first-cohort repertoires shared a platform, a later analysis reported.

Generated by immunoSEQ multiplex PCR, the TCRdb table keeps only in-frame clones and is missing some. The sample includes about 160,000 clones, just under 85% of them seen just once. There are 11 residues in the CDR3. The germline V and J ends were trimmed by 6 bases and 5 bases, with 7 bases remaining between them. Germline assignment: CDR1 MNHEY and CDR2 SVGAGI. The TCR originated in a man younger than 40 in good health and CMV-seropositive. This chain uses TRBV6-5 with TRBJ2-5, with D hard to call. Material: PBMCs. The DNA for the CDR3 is TGTGCCAGCAGCCCCGGGGAGACCCAGTACTTC. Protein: CASSPGETQYF.